The 14 T cell receptor beta chains in this list originate from one sample, sequenced in a study of PD-L1 blockade in urothelial cancer. The table came from immunoSEQ multiplex PCR; TCRdb's copy has only in-frame clones and leaves some out. The sample has roughly 36,000 clones, around 88% seen once. The source material was PBMCs, sampled around atezolizumab (anti-PD-L1) treatment. Receptors were obtained from a man in his 60s with urothelial cancer.

This chain joins TRBV30 and TRBJ2-3; TRBD2 matches at 7 bases. Trimming took 8 bases from V and 2 from J; bases not matched to a gene: 7. This CDR3 has 13 residues. Germline-derived CDR1 and CDR2 are GTSNPN and SVGIG (reference sequence). The CDR3 coding sequence is TGTGCCACTGAGACTAGCTACACAGATACGCAGTATTTT. It encodes CATETSYTDTQYF.

The V call is TRBV9, the J call TRBJ2-2, with 12 bases that match TRBD2. The CDR3 covers 15 residues. Germline CDR1 and CDR2: SGDLS and YYNGEE. V was pared by 3 bases and J by 6 bases, with 3 bases of the junction left unmatched. CDR3: CASSDLAGGPGELFF. Here the CDR3 DNA reads TGTGCCAGCAGCGACCTAGCGGGGGGGCCCGGGGAGCTGTTTTTT.

The chain joins TRBV4-1 to TRBJ2-2, with D possibly being TRBD1 (5 bases). CDR1 MGHRA and CDR2 YSYEKL come from the germline V gene. The V and J ends lost 1 base and 4 bases respectively, with 10 bases between them. The CDR3 length is 15 residues. The CDR3 loop is CASSQVRAPTGELFF. The DNA of the CDR3 is TGCGCCAGCAGCCAAGTCAGGGCCCCCACCGGGGAGCTGTTTTTT.

The chain links TRBV5-1 to TRBJ2-3; D might be TRBD1 (5 bases). V dropped 4 bases and J dropped 0 bases, with 21 bases sitting between them. Per the germline V gene, CDR1 is SGHRS and CDR2 is YFSETQ. This CDR3 has 18 amino acids. The CDR3 nucleotides are TGCGCCAGCAGCCCAGCCCCTTCCCAGGGTGGAAGCACAGATACGCAGTATTTT. It translates to CASSPAPSQGGSTDTQYF.

V is TRBV7-8 and J is TRBJ1-6, with TRBD1 matching 7 bases. J was trimmed by 4 bases and V by 3 bases; bases with no gene match: 9. Germline V lookup: CDR1 SGHVS, CDR2 FQNEAQ. The CDR3 consists of 17 residues. CDR3 amino acids: CASSLFTGTDYNSPLHF. The CDR3 nucleotides read TGTGCCAGCAGCTTGTTTACCGGGACAGATTATAATTCACCCCTCCACTTT.

This clone was observed a handful of times. The rearrangement uses TRBV7-9 and TRBJ1-1; D not certain. The germline V and J ends were trimmed by 3 bases and 3 bases, with 11 bases remaining between them. Germline CDR1 is SEHNR and CDR2 is FQNEAQ (reference sequence). CDR3 length: 14 residues. The chain's CDR3 is CASSFDNSDTEAFF. CDR3 nucleotide sequence: TGTGCCAGCAGCTTTGACAATTCGGACACTGAAGCTTTCTTT.

The genes are TRBV7-8 and TRBJ2-1; a weak D match, TRBD1 (6 bases). This CDR3 region has 12 residues. V shed 0 bases and J shed 14 bases, with 11 bases lying between them. Germline CDR1 reads SGHVS; CDR2 reads FQNEAQ. The CDR3 is CASSLAGQIEFF. The CDR3 bases are TGTGCCAGCAGCTTAGCTGGACAGATCGAGTTCTTC.

The chain carries TRBV5-4 and TRBJ1-1, with a weak D call TRBD1 (5 bases). V was cut by 4 bases and J by 4 bases, with 14 bases left in between. The CDR3 has 14 amino acids. CDR1 is SGHNT and CDR2 is YYREEE in the germline V gene (reference sequence). The CDR3 is CASSATQGSTEAFF. CDR3 bases: TGTGCCAGCAGCGCGACTCAGGGAAGCACTGAAGCTTTCTTT.

This sequence joins TRBV25-1 and TRBJ2-7; TRBD2 is a possible D gene (5 bases). Germline values: CDR1 MGHDK, CDR2 SYGVNS. Trimming removed 8 bases from V and 3 bases from J, with 8 bases in between. CDR3 length: 11 residues. This chain's CDR3 is CASSDFYEQYF. CDR3 nucleotide sequence: TGTGCCAGCTCGGACTTCTACGAGCAGTACTTC.

This chain connects TRBV7-2 to TRBJ2-7, with D perhaps TRBD1 (7 bases). CDR3 size: 17 residues. The V gene's germline CDR1 is SGHTA and CDR2 FQGNSA. Trimming shortened V by 5 bases and J by 0 bases, and 20 bases separated the two germline ends. CDR3 amino acids: CASSAGTAAPYSYEQYF. CDR3 in DNA: TGTGCCAGCAGCGCGGGGACAGCCGCCCCGTACTCCTACGAGCAGTACTTC.

The J gene is TRBJ2-1, the V gene TRBV7-2, with D possibly matching TRBD1 (6 bases). The V gene's germline CDR1 is SGHTA and CDR2 FQGNSA. The ends were cut back, 2 bases at V and 4 bases at J, with 12 bases in the middle. CDR3 length: 15 residues. The CDR3 nucleotides read TGTGCCAGCAGCTTATCGGGACACCTATACAATGAGCAGTTCTTC. Translated: CASSLSGHLYNEQFF.

V usage is TRBV15 and J usage is TRBJ2-1, with unresolved D. CDR3 length equals 16 residues. The V end lost 2 bases, the J end lost 0 bases, and 11 bases lay between the germline ends. Germline V lookup: CDR1 LNHNV, CDR2 YYDKDF (reference sequence). CDR3 nucleotides: TGTGCCACCAGCAGATTCCCACAAAGCTCCTACAATGAGCAGTTCTTC. As protein: CATSRFPQSSYNEQFF.

In its sample, this clone was seen a few times. This sequence joins TRBV27 and TRBJ1-5; D ambiguous. This CDR3 spans 13 amino acids. Germline loops: CDR1 MNHEY, CDR2 SMNVEV (reference sequence). Trimming left V 3 bases short and J 7 bases short, with 10 bases between. The CDR3 nucleotides read TGTGCCAGCAGTTTGACCCTAGGACAGCCCCAGCATTTT. Protein: CASSLTLGQPQHF.

This clone occurred a few times. The V and J genes are TRBV6-1 and TRBJ2-2; D gene unclear. Trimming left V 2 bases short and J 8 bases short, with 9 bases between. The CDR3 contains 13 residues. Germline values: CDR1 MNHNS, CDR2 SASEGT. The CDR3 DNA reads TGTGCCAGCAGTGAACACAGCAAAGGGGAGCTGTTTTTT. Its protein is CASSEHSKGELFF.